This T cell receptor (beta chain) was identified in a study of T cell responses to AZD1222 COVID-19 vaccine. Findings and limits, study-wide: Clonal diversity was possibly underestimated, and white British individuals and females predominated among donors. Repertoires were sampled only after the peak T cell response. Just a handful of AZD1222 recipients were seropositive at baseline. After two AZD1222 doses, spike-specific TCR breadth and depth rose versus day 0.

This table comes from immunoSEQ multiplex PCR, and its TCRdb copy is limited to in-frame clones, with some not included. The sample holds about 180,000 clones, roughly 92% seen once. This clone occurred once. Antigen specificity is unknown. Trimming removed 7 bases from V and 6 bases from J; junction bases left unmatched: 7. Germline V lookup: CDR1 KGHDR, CDR2 SFDVKD. The length of the CDR3 is 13 residues. The receptor's source is an adult who received the AZD1222 COVID-19 vaccine. V is TRBV24-1 and J is TRBJ1-1, with 7 bases lining up with TRBD1. The sequences come from peripheral blood, collected 28 days after the second AZD1222 dose. CDR3 region: CATRDREIAEAFF. CDR3 DNA sequence: TGTGCCACCAGAGACAGGGAGATAGCTGAAGCTTTCTTT.